What follows are 22 T cell receptor beta chains derived from one specimen sequenced in a study of identifying expanded T cells in peripheral blood. TCRdb keeps only in-frame clones here, not all; method: immunoSEQ multiplex PCR. The table has about 52,000 clones, approximately 86% seen once. Input material: blood. The receptors were gathered from a person aged 18 to 75 in good health.

V usage is TRBV5-1 and J usage is TRBJ2-5; D remains ambiguous. The V gene lost 3 bases and the J gene lost 4 bases, with 13 bases spanning the gap. The CDR3 runs to 14 residues. Germline-derived CDR1 and CDR2 are SGHRS and YFSETQ. CDR3: CASSWVPAGETQYF. CDR3 coding DNA: TGCGCCAGCAGCTGGGTCCCCGCTGGAGAGACCCAGTACTTC.

The CDR3 region has the DNA TGTGCCACCAGCAGAGATTTCAAAGGGGGCACTGGAAACACCATATATTTT. It codes for CATSRDFKGGTGNTIYF. The chain links TRBV15 to TRBJ1-3, with TRBD1 identical over 7 bases. CDR1 is LNHNV, CDR2 YYDKDF, per germline (reference sequence). The CDR3 has 17 residues. Trimming removed 0 bases from V and 2 bases from J; junction bases left unmatched: 7.

The rearrangement uses TRBV6-1 and TRBJ1-2; the match to TRBD1 covers 9 bases. CDR1 is MNHNS and CDR2 is SASEGT in the germline V gene. The CDR3 spans 15 residues. V trimming: 0 bases; J trimming: 4 bases; junction bases outside the gene matches: 3. CDR3 coding DNA: TGTGCCAGCAGTGAAGCCACAGGGGGCGTCTATGGCTACACCTTC. Translation gives CASSEATGGVYGYTF.

The rearrangement uses TRBV6-1 and TRBJ2-7; D is unclear. V was shortened by 4 bases and J by 5 bases, with 18 bases between the two germline ends. The V gene's germline CDR1 is MNHNS and CDR2 SASEGT. The CDR3 totals 15 residues. The CDR3 is CASSARRDGRHEQYF. CDR3 DNA: TGTGCCAGCAGTGCCCGGAGAGACGGTCGCCACGAGCAGTACTTC.

The V gene is TRBV6-4, the J gene TRBJ2-3; 7 bases map to TRBD1. Germline CDR1 reads MRHNA; CDR2 reads SNTAGT. This CDR3 has 14 residues. J was trimmed by 4 bases and V by 5 bases; bases with no gene match: 6. CDR3 sequence: CASSLTTGADTQYF. For the CDR3, the DNA is TGTGCCAGCAGTCTAACAACAGGGGCAGATACGCAGTATTTT.

The chain has TRBV5-1 and TRBJ1-1; D uncertain. V was cut by 1 base and J by 2 bases, with 15 bases left in between. Looked up from germline, CDR1 is SGHRS and CDR2 is YFSETQ. The CDR3 sequence is 16 residues long. This chain's CDR3 is CASSLYGMKDNTEAFF. The DNA of the CDR3 is TGCGCCAGCAGCTTGTATGGGATGAAGGATAACACTGAAGCTTTCTTT.

V and J are TRBV5-1 and TRBJ2-1; TRBD2 matches 11 bases. The germline V gene has CDR1 SGHRS and CDR2 YFSETQ. The ends lost 4 bases at V and 7 bases at J; junction bases unmatched: 16. This CDR3 is built from 18 residues. In nucleotides, the CDR3 is TGCGCCAGCAGCGGTAGCGGGGGGGCATTAATACGGCAGAATGAGCAGTTCTTC. Protein: CASSGSGGALIRQNEQFF. The full variable domain, completed using reference TRBV5-1 and TRBJ2-1, is KAGVTQTPRYLIKTRGQQVTLSCSPISGHRSVSWYQQTPGQGLQFLFEYFSETQRNKGNFPGRFSGRQFSNSRSEMNVSTLELGDSALYLCASSGSGGALIRQNEQFFGPGTRLTVL.

This chain links TRBV4-1 with TRBJ2-7; D unclear. The CDR3 extends over 14 amino acids. The ends were cut back, 0 bases at V and 2 bases at J, with 8 bases in the middle. Germline V gene sequence: CDR1 MGHRA, CDR2 YSYEKL. CDR3 residues: CASSQDTPTYEQYF. For the CDR3, the DNA is TGCGCCAGCAGCCAAGATACTCCTACCTACGAGCAGTACTTC.

This clone was seen a few times. The chain has TRBV5-5 and TRBJ1-6, with D uncertain. The V gene's germline CDR1 is SGHKS and CDR2 YYEKEE (reference sequence). Trimming pared 2 bases from V and 3 bases from J, leaving 15 bases between. The CDR3 covers 17 residues. CDR3: CASSFVSGDNYNSPLHF. CDR3 DNA sequence: TGTGCCAGCAGCTTTGTTTCAGGTGACAACTATAATTCACCCCTCCACTTT. Using reference TRBV5-5 and TRBJ1-6 for the parts outside the CDR3, the full variable domain is DAGVTQSPTHLIKTRGQQVTLRCSPISGHKSVSWYQQVLGQGPQFIFQYYEKEERGRGNFPDRFSARQFPNYSSELNVNALLLGDSALYLCASSFVSGDNYNSPLHFGNGTRLTVT.

V is TRBV5-4 and J is TRBJ2-3, with TRBD1 as a possible D gene (6 bases). Per the germline V gene, CDR1 is SGHNT and CDR2 is YYREEE (reference sequence). V shed 3 bases and J shed 2 bases, with 7 bases lying between them. The CDR3 consists of 13 residues. The CDR3 reads CASSWDTTDTQYF. Here the CDR3 DNA reads TGTGCCAGCAGCTGGGACACCACAGATACGCAGTATTTT.

This sequence joins TRBV19 and TRBJ1-3; D gene unclear. Trimming shortened V by 0 bases and J by 0 bases, and 6 bases separated the two germline ends. The CDR3 contains 15 residues. Germline V gene data show CDR1 as LNHDA and CDR2 as SQIVND (reference sequence). The CDR3 loop reads CASSIEMISGNTIYF. CDR3 coding DNA: TGTGCCAGTAGTATAGAGATGATCTCTGGAAACACCATATATTTT.

This clone occurred a few times. The chain combines TRBV6-1 with TRBJ1-2; a weak D match, TRBD1 (5 bases). The V gene's germline CDR1 is MNHNS and CDR2 SASEGT. V was shortened by 1 base and J by 4 bases, with 10 bases between the two germline ends. CDR3 length: 14 amino acids. In DNA form, the CDR3 reads TGTGCCAGCAGTGAAGATCAGGGCTTCTATGGCTACACCTTC. This encodes CASSEDQGFYGYTF.

The chain employs TRBV7-9 and TRBJ2-6, with 9 bases lining up with TRBD1. V was pared by 5 bases and J by 2 bases, with 10 bases of the junction left unmatched. The CDR3 is made up of 18 amino acids. Germline-derived CDR1 and CDR2 are SEHNR and FQNEAQ (reference sequence). CDR3 sequence (DNA): TGTGCCAGCAGCCCGGGTCCCGACAGGGGGACTGGGGCCAACGTCCTGACTTTC. Amino acid sequence: CASSPGPDRGTGANVLTF.

This clone was observed a few times. This rearrangement joins TRBV29-1 to TRBJ1-1; D is unclear. In germline, CDR1 is SQVTM, CDR2 ANQGSEA. CDR3 length equals 12 residues. V dropped 1 base and J dropped 1 base, with 4 bases sitting between them. CDR3 protein: CSVEVQNTEAFF. CDR3 nucleotide sequence: TGCAGCGTTGAAGTCCAGAACACTGAAGCTTTCTTT.

The chain combines TRBV6-5 with TRBJ2-7; possibly TRBD1 for D (6 bases). Germline assignment: CDR1 MNHEY and CDR2 SVGAGI. V gave up 6 bases and J gave up 6 bases, with 15 bases separating them. CDR3 length: 13 residues. The chain's CDR3 is CASSRLQGGEQYV. The CDR3 DNA reads TGTGCCAGCAGCAGATTACAGGGCGGCGAGCAGTACGTC.

The chain carries TRBV7-3 and TRBJ1-4, with D perhaps matching TRBD1 (5 bases). V lost 2 bases and J lost 5, with 15 bases in between. The CDR3 runs 16 residues. From germline, CDR1 is SGHTA and CDR2 FQGTGA. CDR3 sequence reads: CASSLVGGTGNEKLFF. The CDR3 DNA reads as TGTGCCAGCAGCTTAGTAGGAGGGACGGGGAATGAAAAACTGTTTTTT.

A single count supports this clone. This sequence joins TRBV2 and TRBJ2-1; no definite D call. The CDR3 runs 11 residues. Germline assignment: CDR1 SNHLY and CDR2 FYNNEI. Between the trimmed V and J ends, which lost 3 bases and 6 bases, there was a span of 3 bases. The CDR3 DNA follows: TGTGCCAGCAGTGACGCCAATGAGCAGTTCTTC. This codes for CASSDANEQFF. Full variable domain (missing parts from reference TRBV2 and TRBJ2-1): EPEVTQTPSHQVTQMGQEVILRCVPISNHLYFYWYRQILGQKVEFLVSFYNNEISEKSEIFDDQFSVERPDGSNFTLKIRSTKLEDSAMYFCASSDANEQFFGPGTRLTVL.

Worth noting for this clone: This CDR3 is also generated by other DNA sequences in the sample. The chain joins TRBV7-8 to TRBJ2-3; the D gene is possibly TRBD1 (6 bases). Germline values: CDR1 SGHVS, CDR2 FQNEAQ. V was shortened by 2 bases and J by 0 bases, with 15 bases between the two germline ends. The CDR3 is 17 amino acids. CDR3 DNA sequence: TGTGCCAGCAGCTTAATAAGTGGGGGCGCTAGCACAGATACGCAGTATTTT. Translated: CASSLISGGASTDTQYF.

This clone was recorded a few times. This chain links TRBV4-1 with TRBJ1-4; the D gene is possibly TRBD1 (5 bases). The CDR3 spans 13 residues. Germline loops: CDR1 MGHRA, CDR2 YSYEKL. V was cut by 6 bases and J by 5 bases, with 10 bases left in between. CDR3 DNA: TGCGCCAGCAGGCGGGACCCAAATGAAAAACTGTTTTTT. Its translation: CASRRDPNEKLFF.

This chain connects TRBV9 to TRBJ2-5; 8 bases line up with TRBD2. This CDR3 is built from 13 residues. Looked up from germline, CDR1 is SGDLS and CDR2 is YYNGEE. Trimming took 0 bases from V and 5 from J; bases not matched to a gene: 0. The CDR3 DNA follows: TGTGCCAGCAGCGTAGGACTAGCGGAGACCCAGTACTTC. It encodes CASSVGLAETQYF.

V is TRBV6-1 and J is TRBJ2-1, with 9 bases identical to TRBD1. J was trimmed by 10 bases and V by 4 bases; bases with no gene match: 11. The CDR3 length is 15 residues. The germline V gene encodes CDR1 MNHNS and CDR2 SASEGT. As DNA, the CDR3 is TGTGCCAGCAGTGCTATGCACAGGGGGCCTCGGGAGCAGTTCTTC. The encoded protein is CASSAMHRGPREQFF.

The V gene is TRBV6-1, the J gene TRBJ1-4; tentatively, D is TRBD1 (6 bases). The CDR3 is 14 residues long. V lost 10 bases and J 7 bases, leaving 19 bases between the germline ends. Germline V CDR1 and CDR2: MNHNS, SASEGT. The CDR3 spells CATHTGTITEKLFF. The DNA for the CDR3 is TGTGCCACCCACACCGGGACAATAACTGAAAAACTGTTTTTT.